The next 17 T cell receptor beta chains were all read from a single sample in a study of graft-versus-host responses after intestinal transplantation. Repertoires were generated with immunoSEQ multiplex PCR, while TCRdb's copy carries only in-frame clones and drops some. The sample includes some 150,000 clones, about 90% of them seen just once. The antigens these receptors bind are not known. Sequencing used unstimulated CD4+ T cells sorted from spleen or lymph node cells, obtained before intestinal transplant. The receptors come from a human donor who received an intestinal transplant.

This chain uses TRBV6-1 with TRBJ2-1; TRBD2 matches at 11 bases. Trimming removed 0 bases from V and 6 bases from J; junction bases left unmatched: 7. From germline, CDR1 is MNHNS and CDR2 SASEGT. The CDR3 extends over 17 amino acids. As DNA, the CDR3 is TGTGCCAGCAGTGAAGCCCTCGGACTAGCGGGTGCCAATGAGCAGTTCTTC. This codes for CASSEALGLAGANEQFF.

In nucleotides, the CDR3 is TGTGCCAGCAGTTCTAAATTCAGGGGACAAGAGACCCAGTACTTC. Encoded protein: CASSSKFRGQETQYF. The V and J genes are TRBV28 and TRBJ2-5, with D perhaps matching TRBD1 (6 bases). V was cut by 4 bases and J by 2 bases, with 14 bases left in between. The V gene's germline CDR1 is MDHEN and CDR2 SYDVKM. This CDR3 is 15 amino acids long. Full variable domain (outside the CDR3, taken from reference TRBV28 and TRBJ2-5): DVKVTQSSRYLVKRTGEKVFLECVQDMDHENMFWYRQDPGLGLRLIYFSYDVKMKEKGDIPEGYSVSREKKERFSLILESASTNQTSMYLCASSSKFRGQETQYFGPGTRLLVL.

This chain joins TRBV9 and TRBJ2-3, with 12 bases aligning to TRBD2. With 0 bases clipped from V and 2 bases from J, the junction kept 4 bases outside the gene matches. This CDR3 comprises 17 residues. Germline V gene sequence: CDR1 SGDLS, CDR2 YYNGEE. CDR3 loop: CASSVDLAGGITDTQYF. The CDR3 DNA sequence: TGTGCCAGCAGCGTAGACCTAGCGGGAGGGATCACAGATACGCAGTATTTT.

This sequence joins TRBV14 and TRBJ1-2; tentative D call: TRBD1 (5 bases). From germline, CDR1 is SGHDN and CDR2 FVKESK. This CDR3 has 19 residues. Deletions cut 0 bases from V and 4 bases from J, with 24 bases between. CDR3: CASSQDSGRRGAFPYGYTF. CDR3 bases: TGTGCCAGCAGCCAAGATTCGGGGCGTAGGGGTGCCTTTCCCTATGGCTACACCTTC.

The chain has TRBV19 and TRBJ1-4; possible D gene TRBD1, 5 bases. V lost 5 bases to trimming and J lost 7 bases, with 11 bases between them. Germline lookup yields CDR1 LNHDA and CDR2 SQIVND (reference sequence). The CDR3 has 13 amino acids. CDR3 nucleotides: TGTGCCAGTAGTTCCGTAAGGGGTGAAAAACTGTTTTTT. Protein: CASSSVRGEKLFF.

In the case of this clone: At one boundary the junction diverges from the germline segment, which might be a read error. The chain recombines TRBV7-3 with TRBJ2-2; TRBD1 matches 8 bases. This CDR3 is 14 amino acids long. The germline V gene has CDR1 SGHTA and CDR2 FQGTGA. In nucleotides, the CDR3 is TGTGCCAGCAGACCGGACAGGGCGGCCGGGGAGCTGGTTTTT. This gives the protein CASRPDRAAGELVF.

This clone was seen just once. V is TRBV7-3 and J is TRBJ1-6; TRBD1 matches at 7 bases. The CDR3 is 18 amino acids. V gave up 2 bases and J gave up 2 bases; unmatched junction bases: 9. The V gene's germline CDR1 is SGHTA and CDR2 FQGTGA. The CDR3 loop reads CASSLEPRGRPYNSPLHF. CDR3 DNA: TGTGCCAGCAGCTTAGAACCCAGGGGGAGGCCCTATAATTCACCCCTCCACTTT.

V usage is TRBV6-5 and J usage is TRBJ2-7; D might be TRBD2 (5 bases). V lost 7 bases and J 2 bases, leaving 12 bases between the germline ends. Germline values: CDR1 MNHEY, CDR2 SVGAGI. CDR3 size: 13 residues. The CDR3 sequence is CASKPGSAYEQYF. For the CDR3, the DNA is TGTGCCAGCAAGCCGGGGTCCGCCTACGAGCAGTACTTC.

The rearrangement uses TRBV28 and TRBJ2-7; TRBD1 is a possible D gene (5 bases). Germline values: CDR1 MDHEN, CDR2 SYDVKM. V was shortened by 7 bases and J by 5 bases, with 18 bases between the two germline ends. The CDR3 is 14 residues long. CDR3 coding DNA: TGTGCCAGCACCTATCGGGCCAGGGCCAACGAGCAGTACTTC. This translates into CASTYRARANEQYF.

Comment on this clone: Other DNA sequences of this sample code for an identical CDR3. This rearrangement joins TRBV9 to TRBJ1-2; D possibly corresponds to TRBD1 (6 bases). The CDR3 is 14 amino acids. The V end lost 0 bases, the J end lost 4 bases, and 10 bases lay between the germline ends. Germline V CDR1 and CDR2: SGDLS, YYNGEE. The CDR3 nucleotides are TGTGCCAGCAGCGTAGGGGGGCTGGGCTATGGCTACACCTTC. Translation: CASSVGGLGYGYTF.

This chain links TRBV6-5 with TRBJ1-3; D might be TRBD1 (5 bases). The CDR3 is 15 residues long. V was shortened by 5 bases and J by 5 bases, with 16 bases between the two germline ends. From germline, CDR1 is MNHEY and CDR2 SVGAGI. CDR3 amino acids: CASSPRDGRRNTIYF. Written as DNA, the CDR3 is TGTGCCAGCAGTCCCAGGGACGGGCGGAGAAACACCATATATTTT.

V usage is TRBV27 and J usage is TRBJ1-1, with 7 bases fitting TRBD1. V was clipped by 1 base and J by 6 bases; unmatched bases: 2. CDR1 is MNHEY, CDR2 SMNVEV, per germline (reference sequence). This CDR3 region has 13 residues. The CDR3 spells CASSLYDRAEAFF. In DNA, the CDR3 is TGTGCCAGCAGTTTATATGACAGGGCTGAAGCTTTCTTT.

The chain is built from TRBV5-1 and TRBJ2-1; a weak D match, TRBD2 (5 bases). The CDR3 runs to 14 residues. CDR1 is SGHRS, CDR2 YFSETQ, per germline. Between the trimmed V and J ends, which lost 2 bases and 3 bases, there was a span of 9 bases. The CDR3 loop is CASSFLLDYNEQFF. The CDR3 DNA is TGCGCCAGCAGCTTCCTACTAGACTACAATGAGCAGTTCTTC.

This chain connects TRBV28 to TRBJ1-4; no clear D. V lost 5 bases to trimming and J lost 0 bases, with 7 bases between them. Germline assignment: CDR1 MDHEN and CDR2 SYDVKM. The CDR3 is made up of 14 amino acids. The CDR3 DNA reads TGTGCCAGCAGTGTGATAGCAACTAATGAAAAACTGTTTTTT. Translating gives CASSVIATNEKLFF.

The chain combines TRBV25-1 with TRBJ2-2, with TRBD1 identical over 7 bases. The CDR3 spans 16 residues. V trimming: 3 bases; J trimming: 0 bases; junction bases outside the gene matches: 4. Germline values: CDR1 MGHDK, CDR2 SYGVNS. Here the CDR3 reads CASSDPGTANTGELFF. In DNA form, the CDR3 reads TGTGCCAGCAGTGACCCCGGGACAGCGAACACCGGGGAGCTGTTTTTT.

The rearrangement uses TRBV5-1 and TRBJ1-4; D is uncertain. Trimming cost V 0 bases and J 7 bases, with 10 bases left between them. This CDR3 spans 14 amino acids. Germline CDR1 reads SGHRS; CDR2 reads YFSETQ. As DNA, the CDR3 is TGCGCCAGCAGCTTGGAGGGTGGGAGTGAAAAACTGTTTTTT. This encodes CASSLEGGSEKLFF.

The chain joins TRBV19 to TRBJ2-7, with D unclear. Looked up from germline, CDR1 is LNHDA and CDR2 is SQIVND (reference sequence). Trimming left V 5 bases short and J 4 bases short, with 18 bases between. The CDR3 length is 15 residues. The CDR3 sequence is CASSRTVTYEYEQYF. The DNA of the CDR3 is TGTGCCAGTAGTCGGACCGTGACCTACGAGTACGAGCAGTACTTC.